These 24 T cell receptor beta chains were sequenced from one sample in a study of post-analysis software for immune sequencing data. Broader study findings: The five TRBV segments detected at higher frequency in patients than in controls included TRBV5-6, TRBV5-1 and TRBV20-1.

These TCRs' antigens remain unknown. TCR beta cDNA libraries had unique molecular identifiers. MiXCR was run by TCRdb on the PCR reads, yielding one entry per CDR3 protein. The data show about 460,000 distinct CDR3 sequences, approximately 46% seen once. The sample taken for sequencing was blood. Source of these receptors: a girl aged 10-17 years with multiple sclerosis.

This rearrangement joins TRBV6-5 to TRBJ2-5; D gene uncertain. The DNA end is more similar to TRBJ2-7, so the J call may be wrong. The CDR3 has 13 amino acids. Germline CDR1 is MNHEY and CDR2 is SVGAGI. CDR3 coding DNA: TGTGCCAGCAGTGGTCACGGCAACTACGAGCAGTACTTC. It codes for CASSGHGNYEQYF.

The table lists this clonotype with a few counts. V usage is TRBV7-6 and J usage is TRBJ2-7, with 10 positions matching TRBD2. J lost 3 bases, V lost 5 bases, and 7 bases had no gene match. This CDR3 comprises 15 residues. Per the germline V gene, CDR1 is SGHVS and CDR2 is FNYEAQ. CDR3 in amino acids: CASSILAGDNYEQYF. The CDR3 DNA follows: TGTGCCAGCAGCATCCTAGCGGGAGATAACTACGAGCAGTACTTC.

This clonotype was counted a single time. The chain couples TRBV11-2 to TRBJ2-7, with a possible D match to TRBD1 (5 bases). The length of the CDR3 is 13 residues. Looked up from germline, CDR1 is SGHAT and CDR2 is FQNNGV. Trimming cost V 5 bases and J 2 bases, with 10 bases left between them. The CDR3 loop is CASSNPTAYEQYF. The DNA of the CDR3 is TGTGCCAGCAGCAACCCGACAGCCTACGAGCAGTACTTC. Full variable domain (remainder filled in from reference TRBV11-2 and TRBJ2-7): EAGVAQSPRYKIIEKRQSVAFWCNPISGHATLYWYQQILGQGPKLLIQFQNNGVVDDSQLPKDRFSAERLKGVDSTLKIQPAKLEDSAVYLCASSNPTAYEQYFGPGTRLTVT.

The rearrangement uses TRBV6-5 and TRBJ2-7, with 7 bases lining up with TRBD2. V lost 5 bases to trimming and J lost 2 bases; unmatched junction nucleotides: 3. Germline CDR1 and CDR2: MNHEY and SVGAGI. The CDR3 loop spans 13 amino acids. The CDR3 sequence: CASSIREAYEQYF. DNA of the CDR3: TGTGCCAGCAGTATACGGGAGGCCTACGAGCAGTACTTC.

The V and J genes are TRBV7-9 and TRBJ2-5, with 8 bases fitting TRBD1. CDR1 SEHNR and CDR2 FQNEAQ come from the germline V gene (reference sequence). The CDR3 sequence is 16 residues long. V shed 3 bases, J shed 0 bases, and the junction held 6 bases outside the gene matches. CDR3 in amino acids: CASSLETGAYQETQYF. In DNA form, the CDR3 reads TGTGCCAGCAGCTTGGAGACAGGGGCGTACCAAGAGACCCAGTACTTC.

In the case of this clonotype: This may be a read error, as it is one base from a much larger clone. V is TRBV12-3 or TRBV12-4 and J is TRBJ2-7; 10 nucleotides align to TRBD2. CDR3 length: 14 residues. The CDR3 region is CASSLASGSYKQYF. The CDR3 nucleotides are TGTGCCAGCAGTTTGGCTAGCGGGAGCTACAAGCAGTACTTC.

The V gene is TRBV10-3, the J gene TRBJ2-7, with D unresolved. Per the germline V gene, CDR1 is ENHRY and CDR2 is SYGVKD. This CDR3 is built from 13 residues. V was shortened by 0 bases and J by 3 bases, with 6 bases between the two germline ends. CDR3 DNA sequence: TGTGCCATCAGTGAGTCCCCGGGCTACGAGCAGTACTTC. This codes for CAISESPGYEQYF.

The chain combines TRBV9 with TRBJ2-5; maybe TRBD2 (5 bases). V was clipped by 0 bases and J by 0 bases, with 6 bases between them. Germline CDR1 and CDR2: SGDLS and YYNGEE. The CDR3 sequence is 14 residues long. The CDR3 DNA follows: TGTGCCAGCAGCGTAGCCGGGAACCAAGAGACCCAGTACTTC. Protein sequence: CASSVAGNQETQYF.

This chain connects TRBV28 to TRBJ2-1; TRBD2 matches 8 bases. From germline, CDR1 is MDHEN and CDR2 SYDVKM. The CDR3 length is 16 residues. V shed 6 bases and J 3 bases; nucleotides not matched to a gene: 10. CDR3 region: CASRLGGLGGYNEQFF. The CDR3, as DNA: TGTGCCAGCAGGTTAGGGGGACTAGGTGGCTACAATGAGCAGTTCTTC.

The chain carries TRBV20-1 and TRBJ2-6; weak D call: TRBD1 (6 bases). Germline lookup yields CDR1 DFQATT and CDR2 SNEGSKA (reference sequence). The CDR3 contains 15 residues. DNA for the CDR3: TGCAGCACGAGACCAGGGGACTCTGGGGCCAACGTCCTGACTTTC. It is translated as CSTRPGDSGANVLTF.

The genes are TRBV11-2 and TRBJ2-4; D ambiguous. Between the trimmed V and J ends, which lost 6 bases and 0 bases, there was a span of 15 bases. The CDR3 has 16 amino acids. Per the germline V gene, CDR1 is SGHAT and CDR2 is FQNNGV. The CDR3 reads CASRPFRLLAKNIQYF. In nucleotides, the CDR3 is TGTGCCAGCAGGCCGTTTAGACTTTTAGCCAAAAACATTCAGTACTTC.

This clonotype came up a few times. V gene TRBV20-1 combines with J gene TRBJ2-3; TRBD1 might be the D (6 bases). Trimming cost V 0 bases and J 8 bases, with 18 bases left between them. Germline CDR1 and CDR2: DFQATT and SNEGSKA (reference sequence). CDR3 length: 15 residues. The CDR3: CSARESGAPSGTQYF. DNA for the CDR3: TGCAGTGCTAGAGAATCAGGGGCCCCCTCGGGTACGCAGTATTTT.

The rearrangement links TRBV20-1 to TRBJ2-1; perhaps TRBD2 as D (6 bases). Trimming left V 0 bases short and J 0 bases short, with 9 bases between. In germline, CDR1 is DFQATT, CDR2 SNEGSKA (reference sequence). CDR3 length equals 15 residues. CDR3 coding DNA: TGCAGTGCTAGAGATCCTAGCGACTCCTACAATGAGCAGTTCTTC. Its protein is CSARDPSDSYNEQFF.

The chain has TRBV10-2 and TRBJ2-3, with a tentative D call TRBD2 (6 bases). Germline CDR1 WSHSY, CDR2 SAAADI. CDR3 length equals 15 residues. Deletions cut 7 bases from V and 0 bases from J, with 14 bases between. The CDR3 bases are TGCGCCAGCACCCTTAGCGGAATTAGCACAGATACGCAGTATTTT. Amino acid sequence: CASTLSGISTDTQYF.

CDR3 nucleotide sequence: TGTGCCAGCAGTTTTGCCGGGGGGCATGAGCCCCAGCATTTT. This sequence encodes CASSFAGGHEPQHF. The chain has TRBV27 and TRBJ1-5; perhaps TRBD1 as D (6 bases). The CDR3 loop spans 14 amino acids. Germline V gives CDR1 MNHEY, CDR2 SMNVEV (reference sequence). Deletions cut 3 bases from V and 8 bases from J, with 14 bases between.

CDR3 in DNA: TGTGCCAGCAGTCCCACAAGCACCGAAGCTTTCTTT. This sequence encodes CASSPTSTEAFF. The chain couples TRBV2 to TRBJ1-1; D unclear. In germline, CDR1 is SNHLY, CDR2 FYNNEI. This CDR3 is 12 amino acids long. V lost 5 bases to trimming and J lost 8 bases, with 12 bases between them.

V usage is TRBV7-2 and J usage is TRBJ1-2; TRBD1 matches at 8 bases. This CDR3 has 15 amino acids. Trimming took 1 base from V and 7 from J; bases not matched to a gene: 8. The germline V gene has CDR1 SGHTA and CDR2 FQGNSA. CDR3 in amino acids: CASSLEEGQGAGYTF. The CDR3 coding sequence is TGTGCCAGCAGCTTAGAGGAAGGACAGGGTGCTGGCTACACCTTC.

The sample holds a few counts of this clonotype. The chain uses TRBV4-1 and TRBJ2-1, with D uncertain. The CDR3 extends over 12 amino acids. In germline, CDR1 is MGHRA, CDR2 YSYEKL. V gave up 1 base and J gave up 12 bases, with 10 bases separating them. For the CDR3, the DNA is TGCGCCAGCAGCCAAGTTTCCCACGGGCAGTTCTTC. Amino acid sequence: CASSQVSHGQFF.

The genes are TRBV5-1 and TRBJ2-1; 8 bases are a match to TRBD1. This CDR3 region has 15 residues. Trimming took 0 bases from V and 4 from J; bases not matched to a gene: 3. Germline V gene data show CDR1 as SGHRS and CDR2 as YFSETQ. CDR3 in amino acids: CASSLETGEYNEQFF. The DNA for the CDR3 is TGCGCCAGCAGCTTGGAGACAGGGGAGTACAATGAGCAGTTCTTC. Drawing the rest from reference TRBV5-1 and TRBJ2-1, the complete variable domain is KAGVTQTPRYLIKTRGQQVTLSCSPISGHRSVSWYQQTPGQGLQFLFEYFSETQRNKGNFPGRFSGRQFSNSRSEMNVSTLELGDSALYLCASSLETGEYNEQFFGPGTRLTVL.

V usage is TRBV7-2 and J usage is TRBJ2-3; 9 positions agree with TRBD2. Germline V gene sequence: CDR1 SGHTA, CDR2 FQGNSA. The CDR3 loop spans 16 amino acids. Trimming at V came to 2 bases and at J to 2 bases, leaving 5 bases not matched to a gene. CDR3 loop: CASSLLASGNTDTQYF. As DNA, the CDR3 is TGTGCCAGCAGCTTATTGGCTAGCGGGAACACAGATACGCAGTATTTT.

The J gene is TRBJ2-7, the V gene TRBV7-2; D unclear. Between the trimmed V and J ends, which lost 5 bases and 5 bases, there was a span of 10 bases. CDR1 and CDR2 from the germline V gene are SGHTA and FQGNSA. There are 12 residues in the CDR3. The CDR3 spells CASSRAFDEQYF. The CDR3, as DNA: TGTGCCAGCAGCCGCGCGTTCGACGAGCAGTACTTC.

V gene TRBV10-3 combines with J gene TRBJ2-7; TRBD2 matches at 7 bases. CDR1 ENHRY and CDR2 SYGVKD come from the germline V gene. Trimming at V came to 3 bases and at J to 3 bases, leaving 5 bases not matched to a gene. The CDR3 has 14 amino acids. CDR3 residues: CAISEAGSFYEQYF. The CDR3 DNA sequence: TGTGCCATCAGTGAAGCGGGGTCGTTCTACGAGCAGTACTTC.

In this sample, this clonotype turned up a few times. The chain links TRBV29-1 to TRBJ2-7, with 7 positions matching TRBD2. Trimming cost V 5 bases and J 3 bases; bases outside gene matches: 7. CDR1 and CDR2 (germline): SQVTM, ANQGSEA. The CDR3 extends over 13 amino acids. CDR3 coding DNA: TGCAGCGTTACCCAGCGGGAAGGCTACGAGCAGTACTTC. Translating gives CSVTQREGYEQYF.

This clonotype was seen only a few times. This chain links TRBV7-9 with TRBJ2-3; 10 bases are shared with TRBD2. From germline, CDR1 is SEHNR and CDR2 FQNEAQ (reference sequence). The CDR3 consists of 17 residues. With V trimmed by 1 base and J by 0 bases, 4 bases remained unmatched. The CDR3 nucleotides read TGTGCCAGCAGCTTAGGGGCTAGCGGGAGAAGCACAGATACGCAGTATTTT. Translating gives CASSLGASGRSTDTQYF.